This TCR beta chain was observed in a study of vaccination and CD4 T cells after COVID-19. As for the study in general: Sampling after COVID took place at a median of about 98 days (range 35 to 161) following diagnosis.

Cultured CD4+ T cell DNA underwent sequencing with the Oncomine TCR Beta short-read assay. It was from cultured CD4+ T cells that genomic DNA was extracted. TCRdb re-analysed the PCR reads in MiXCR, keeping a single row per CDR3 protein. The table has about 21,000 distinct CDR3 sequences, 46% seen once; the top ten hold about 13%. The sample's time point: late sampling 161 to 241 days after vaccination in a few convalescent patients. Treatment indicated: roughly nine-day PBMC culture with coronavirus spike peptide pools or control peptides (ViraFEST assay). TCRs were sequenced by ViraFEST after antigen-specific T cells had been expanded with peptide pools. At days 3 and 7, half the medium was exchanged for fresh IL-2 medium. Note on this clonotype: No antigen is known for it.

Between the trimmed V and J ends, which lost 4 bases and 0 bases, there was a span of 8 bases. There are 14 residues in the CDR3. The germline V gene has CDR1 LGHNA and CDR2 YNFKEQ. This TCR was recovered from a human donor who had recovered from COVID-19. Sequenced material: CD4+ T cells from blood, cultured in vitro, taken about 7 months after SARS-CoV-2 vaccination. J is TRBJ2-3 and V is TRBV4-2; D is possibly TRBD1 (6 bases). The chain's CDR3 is CASSPGASTDTQYF. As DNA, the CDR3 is TGTGCCAGCAGCCCAGGGGCTAGCACAGATACGCAGTATTTT.